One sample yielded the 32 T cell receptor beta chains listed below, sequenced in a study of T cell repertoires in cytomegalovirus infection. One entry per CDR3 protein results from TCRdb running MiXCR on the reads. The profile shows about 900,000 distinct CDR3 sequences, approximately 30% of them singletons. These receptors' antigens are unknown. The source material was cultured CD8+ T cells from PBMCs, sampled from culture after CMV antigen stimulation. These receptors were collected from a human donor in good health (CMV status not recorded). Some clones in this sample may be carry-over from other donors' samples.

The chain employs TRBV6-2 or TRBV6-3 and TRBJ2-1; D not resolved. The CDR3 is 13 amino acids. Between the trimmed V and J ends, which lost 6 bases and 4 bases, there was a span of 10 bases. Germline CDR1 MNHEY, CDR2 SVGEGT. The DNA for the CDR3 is TGTGCCAGCAGCGCCTTCCCGTACAATGAGCAGTTCTTC. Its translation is CASSAFPYNEQFF.

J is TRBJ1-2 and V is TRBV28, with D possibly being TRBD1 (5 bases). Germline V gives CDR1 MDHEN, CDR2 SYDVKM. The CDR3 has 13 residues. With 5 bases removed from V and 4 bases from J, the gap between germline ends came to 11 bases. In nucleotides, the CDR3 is TGTGCCAGCAGTCCACAGGTTTCCTATGGCTACACCTTC. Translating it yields CASSPQVSYGYTF.

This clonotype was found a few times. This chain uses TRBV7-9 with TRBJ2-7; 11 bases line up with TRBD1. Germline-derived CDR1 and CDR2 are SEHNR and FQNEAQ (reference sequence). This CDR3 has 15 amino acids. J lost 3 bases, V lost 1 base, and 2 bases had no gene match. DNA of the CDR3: TGTGCCAGCAGCTTAGGGACAGGGGGCGACTACGAGCAGTACGTC. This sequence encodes CASSLGTGGDYEQYV.

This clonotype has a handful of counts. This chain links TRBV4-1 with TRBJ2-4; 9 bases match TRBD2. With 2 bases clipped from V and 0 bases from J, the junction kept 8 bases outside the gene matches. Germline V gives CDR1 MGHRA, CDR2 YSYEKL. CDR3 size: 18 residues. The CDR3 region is CASSQPSGEVIAKNIQYF. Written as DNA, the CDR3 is TGCGCCAGCAGCCAACCTAGCGGGGAGGTTATAGCCAAAAACATTCAGTACTTC.

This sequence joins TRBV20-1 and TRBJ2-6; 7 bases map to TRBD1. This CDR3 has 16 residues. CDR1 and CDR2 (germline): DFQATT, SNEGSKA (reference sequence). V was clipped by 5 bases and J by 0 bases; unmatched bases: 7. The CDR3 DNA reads TGCAGTGCTCCAAGACAGGGCCACTCTGGGGCCAACGTCCTGACTTTC. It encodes CSAPRQGHSGANVLTF.

CDR3 DNA sequence: TGTGCCAGCAGCTTGGTGGACACATACACTGAAGCTTTCTTT. Its translation: CASSLVDTYTEAFF. The genes are TRBV5-5 and TRBJ1-1; tentatively, D is TRBD1 (5 bases). V lost 0 bases and J 3 bases, leaving 9 bases between the germline ends. Per germline, CDR1 SGHKS and CDR2 YYEKEE (reference sequence). The CDR3 spans 14 residues.

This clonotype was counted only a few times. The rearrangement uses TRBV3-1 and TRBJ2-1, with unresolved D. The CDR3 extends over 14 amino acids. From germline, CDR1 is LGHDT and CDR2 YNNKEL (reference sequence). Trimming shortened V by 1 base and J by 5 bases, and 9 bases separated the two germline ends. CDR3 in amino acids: CASSQGSLNNEQFF. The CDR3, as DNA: TGTGCCAGCAGCCAAGGGTCCCTTAACAATGAGCAGTTCTTC.

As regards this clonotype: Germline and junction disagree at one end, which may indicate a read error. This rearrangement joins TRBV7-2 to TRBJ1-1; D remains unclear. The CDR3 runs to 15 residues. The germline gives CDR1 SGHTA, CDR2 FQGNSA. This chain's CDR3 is CANSPNGVRDTEAFF. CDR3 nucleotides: TGTGCCAACAGCCCTAACGGGGTAAGGGACACTGAAGCTTTCTTT.

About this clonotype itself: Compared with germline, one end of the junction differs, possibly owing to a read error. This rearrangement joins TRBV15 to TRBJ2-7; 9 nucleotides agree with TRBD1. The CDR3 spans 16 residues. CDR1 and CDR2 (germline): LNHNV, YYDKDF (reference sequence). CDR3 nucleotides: TGTGCCACCAGCAGAGACGACGAAGGGGACAGGGTACGAACTAACTTC. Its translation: CATSRDDEGDRVRTNF.

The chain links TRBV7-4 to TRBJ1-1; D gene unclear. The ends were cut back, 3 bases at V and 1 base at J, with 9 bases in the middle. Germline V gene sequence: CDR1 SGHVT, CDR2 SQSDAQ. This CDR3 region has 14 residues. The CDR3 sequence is CASSLFQRNTEAFF. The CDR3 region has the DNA TGTGCCAGCAGCTTGTTTCAAAGGAACACTGAAGCTTTCTTT.

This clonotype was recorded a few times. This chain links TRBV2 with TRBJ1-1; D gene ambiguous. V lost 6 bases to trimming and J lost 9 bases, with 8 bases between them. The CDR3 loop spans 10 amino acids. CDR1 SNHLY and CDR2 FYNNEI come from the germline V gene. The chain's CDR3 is CASRGSKAFF. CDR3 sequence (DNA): TGTGCCAGCAGAGGGTCTAAAGCTTTCTTT.

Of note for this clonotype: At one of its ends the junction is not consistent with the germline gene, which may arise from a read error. The CDR3 spells CTSSETHGQGAKNEQFF. The CDR3 DNA sequence: TGTACCAGCAGTGAGACCCATGGGCAGGGGGCTAAAAATGAGCAGTTCTTC. The rearrangement joins TRBV12-3 or TRBV12-4 to TRBJ2-1, with 8 bases matching TRBD1. The CDR3 is 17 amino acids.

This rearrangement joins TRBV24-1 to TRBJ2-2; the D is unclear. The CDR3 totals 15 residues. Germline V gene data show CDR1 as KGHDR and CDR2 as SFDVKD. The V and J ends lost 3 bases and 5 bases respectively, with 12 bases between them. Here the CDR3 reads CATSDREGWTGELFF. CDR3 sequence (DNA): TGTGCCACCAGTGATAGGGAAGGGTGGACCGGGGAGCTGTTTTTT.

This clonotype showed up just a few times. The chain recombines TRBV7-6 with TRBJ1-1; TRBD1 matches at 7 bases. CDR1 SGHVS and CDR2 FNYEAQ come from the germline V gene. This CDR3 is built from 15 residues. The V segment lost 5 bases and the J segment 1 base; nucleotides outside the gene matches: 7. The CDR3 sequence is CASSREQGRNTEAFF. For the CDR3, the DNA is TGTGCCAGCAGCCGGGAACAGGGGAGGAACACTGAAGCTTTCTTT.

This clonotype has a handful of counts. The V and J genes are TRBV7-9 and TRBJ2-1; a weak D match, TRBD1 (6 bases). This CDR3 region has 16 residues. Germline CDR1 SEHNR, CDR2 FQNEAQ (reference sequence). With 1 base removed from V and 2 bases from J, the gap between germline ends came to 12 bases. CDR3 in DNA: TGTGCCAGCAGCTTAGTGACAGGAGGAGCCTACAATGAGCAGTTCTTC. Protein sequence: CASSLVTGGAYNEQFF.

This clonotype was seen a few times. The CDR3 region is CASSYERGSGGYYEQYV. Here the CDR3 DNA reads TGTGCCAGCAGTTACGAGAGAGGTAGCGGGGGGTATTACGAGCAGTACGTC. This rearrangement joins TRBV6-6 to TRBJ2-7, with TRBD2 matching over 10 bases. The germline V gene encodes CDR1 MNHNY and CDR2 SVGAGI (reference sequence). The CDR3 is 17 amino acids. Trimming took 2 bases from V and 4 from J; bases not matched to a gene: 11.

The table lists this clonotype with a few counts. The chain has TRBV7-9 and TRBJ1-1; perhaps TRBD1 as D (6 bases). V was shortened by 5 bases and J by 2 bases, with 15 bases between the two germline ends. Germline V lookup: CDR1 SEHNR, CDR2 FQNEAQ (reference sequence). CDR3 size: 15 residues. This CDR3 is CASSGNRGENTEAFF. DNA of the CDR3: TGTGCCAGCAGCGGAAATAGGGGGGAAAACACTGAAGCTTTCTTT.

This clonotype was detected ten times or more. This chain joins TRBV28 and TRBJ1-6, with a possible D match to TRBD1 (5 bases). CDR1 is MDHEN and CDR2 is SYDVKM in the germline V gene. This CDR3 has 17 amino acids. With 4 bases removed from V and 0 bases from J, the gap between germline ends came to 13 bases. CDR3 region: CASSWQGYSSYNSPLHF. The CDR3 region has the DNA TGTGCCAGCAGTTGGCAGGGATATTCCTCCTATAATTCACCCCTCCACTTT.

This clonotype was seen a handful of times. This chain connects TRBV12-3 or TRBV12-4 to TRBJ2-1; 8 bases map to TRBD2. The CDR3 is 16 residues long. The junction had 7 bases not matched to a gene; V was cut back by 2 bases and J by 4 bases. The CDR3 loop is CASSLMASGLYNEQFF. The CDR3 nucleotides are TGTGCCAGCAGTTTAATGGCTAGCGGGTTATACAATGAGCAGTTCTTC.

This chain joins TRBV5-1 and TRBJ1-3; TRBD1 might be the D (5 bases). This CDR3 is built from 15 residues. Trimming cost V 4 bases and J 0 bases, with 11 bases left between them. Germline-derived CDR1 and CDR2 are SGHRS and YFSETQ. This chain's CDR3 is CASSGGVNSGNTIYF. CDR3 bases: TGCGCCAGCAGCGGAGGGGTGAACTCTGGAAACACCATATATTTT.

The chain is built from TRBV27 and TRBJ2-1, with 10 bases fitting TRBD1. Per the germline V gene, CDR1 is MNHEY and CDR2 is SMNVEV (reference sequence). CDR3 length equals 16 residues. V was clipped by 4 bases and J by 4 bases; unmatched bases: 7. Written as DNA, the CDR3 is TGTGCCAGCAGTTCGCAGTCGGGACAGGGGTACAATGAGCAGTTCTTC. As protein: CASSSQSGQGYNEQFF.

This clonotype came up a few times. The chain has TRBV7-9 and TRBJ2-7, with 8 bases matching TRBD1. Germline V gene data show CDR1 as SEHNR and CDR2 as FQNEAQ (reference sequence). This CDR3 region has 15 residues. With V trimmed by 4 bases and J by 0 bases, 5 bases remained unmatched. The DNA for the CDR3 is TGTGCCAGCAGCTCGGACAGGGACCTCTCCTACGAGCAGTACGTC. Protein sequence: CASSSDRDLSYEQYV.

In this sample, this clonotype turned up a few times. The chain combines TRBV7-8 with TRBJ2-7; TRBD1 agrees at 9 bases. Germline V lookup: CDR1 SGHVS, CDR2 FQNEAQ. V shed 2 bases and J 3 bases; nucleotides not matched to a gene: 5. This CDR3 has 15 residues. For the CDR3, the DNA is TGTGCCAGCAGCTTAAACGGACAGGGGTTCTACGAGCAGTACGTC. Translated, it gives CASSLNGQGFYEQYV.

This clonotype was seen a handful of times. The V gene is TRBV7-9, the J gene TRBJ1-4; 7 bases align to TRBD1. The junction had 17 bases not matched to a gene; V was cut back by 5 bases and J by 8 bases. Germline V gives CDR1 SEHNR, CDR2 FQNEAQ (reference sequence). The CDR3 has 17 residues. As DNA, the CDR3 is TGTGCCAGCAGCCCTACTCCACAGGGGTCAGAAAGAGAAAAACTGTTTTTT. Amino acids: CASSPTPQGSEREKLFF.

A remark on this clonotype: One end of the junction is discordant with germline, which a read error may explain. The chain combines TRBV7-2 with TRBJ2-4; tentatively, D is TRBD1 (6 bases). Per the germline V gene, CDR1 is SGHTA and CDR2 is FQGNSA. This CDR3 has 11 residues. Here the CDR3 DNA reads TGTGCCAGCAGCTCCTCTGTGGGGGCAAGCTTC. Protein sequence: CASSSSVGASF.

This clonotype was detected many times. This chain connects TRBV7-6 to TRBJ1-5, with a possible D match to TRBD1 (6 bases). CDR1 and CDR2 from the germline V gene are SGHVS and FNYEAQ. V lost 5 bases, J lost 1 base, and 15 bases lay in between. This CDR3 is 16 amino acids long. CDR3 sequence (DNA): TGTGCCAGCAGCGTAGGGGGGCCAGGGAGCAATCAGCCCCAGCATTTT. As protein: CASSVGGPGSNQPQHF.

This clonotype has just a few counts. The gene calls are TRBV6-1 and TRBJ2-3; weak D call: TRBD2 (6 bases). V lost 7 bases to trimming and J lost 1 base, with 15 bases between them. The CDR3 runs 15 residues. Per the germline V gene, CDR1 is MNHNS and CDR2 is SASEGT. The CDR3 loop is CASTRWGLRTDTQYF. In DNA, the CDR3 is TGTGCCAGCACCCGGTGGGGACTGCGCACAGATACGCAGTATTTT.

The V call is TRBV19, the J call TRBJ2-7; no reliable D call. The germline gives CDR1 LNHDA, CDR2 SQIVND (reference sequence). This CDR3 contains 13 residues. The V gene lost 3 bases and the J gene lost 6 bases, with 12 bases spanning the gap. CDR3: CASSIQVFGEQYF. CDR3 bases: TGTGCCAGTAGTATCCAAGTCTTCGGCGAGCAGTACTTC.

CDR3 in amino acids: CASSLVGRLWADLCGYTF. CDR3 nucleotides: TGTGCCAGCAGCTTAGTGGGTAGGCTGTGGGCAGACCTATGCGGCTACACCTTC. The chain joins TRBV11-3 to TRBJ1-2; D gene uncertain. The CDR3 runs 18 residues. The V gene's germline CDR1 is SGHNT and CDR2 YENEEA. Between the trimmed V and J ends, which lost 1 base and 8 bases, there was a span of 26 bases.

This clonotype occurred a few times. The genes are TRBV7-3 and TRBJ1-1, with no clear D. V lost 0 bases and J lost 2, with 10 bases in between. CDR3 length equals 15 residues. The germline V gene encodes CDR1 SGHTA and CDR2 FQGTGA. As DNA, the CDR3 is TGTGCCAGCAGCTTAACGGTTAACGGAAACACTGAAGCTTTCTTT. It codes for CASSLTVNGNTEAFF.

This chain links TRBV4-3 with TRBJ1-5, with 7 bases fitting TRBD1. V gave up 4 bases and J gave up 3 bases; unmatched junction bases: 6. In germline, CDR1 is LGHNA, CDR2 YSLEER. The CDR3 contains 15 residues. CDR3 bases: TGCGCCAGCAGCCTCACGACAGGGATCAATCAGCCCCAGCATTTT. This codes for CASSLTTGINQPQHF.

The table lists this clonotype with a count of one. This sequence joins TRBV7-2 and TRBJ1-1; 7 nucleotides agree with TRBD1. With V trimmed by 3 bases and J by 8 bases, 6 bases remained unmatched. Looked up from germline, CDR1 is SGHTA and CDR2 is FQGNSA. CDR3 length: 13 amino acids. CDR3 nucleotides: TGTGCCAGCAGCTTGCCGGGACAGTTAGAAGCTTTCTTT. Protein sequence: CASSLPGQLEAFF.